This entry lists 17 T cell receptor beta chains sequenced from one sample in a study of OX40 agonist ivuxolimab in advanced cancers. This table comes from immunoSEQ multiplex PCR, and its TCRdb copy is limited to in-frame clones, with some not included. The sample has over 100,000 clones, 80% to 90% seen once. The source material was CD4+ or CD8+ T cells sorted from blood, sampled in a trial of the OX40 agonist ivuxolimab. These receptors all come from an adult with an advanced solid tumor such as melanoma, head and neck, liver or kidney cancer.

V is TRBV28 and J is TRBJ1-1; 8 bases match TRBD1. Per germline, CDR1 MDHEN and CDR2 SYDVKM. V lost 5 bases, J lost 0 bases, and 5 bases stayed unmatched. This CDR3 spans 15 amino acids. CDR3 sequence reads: CASSASGGMNTEAFF. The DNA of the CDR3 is TGTGCCAGCAGTGCCTCAGGGGGCATGAACACTGAAGCTTTCTTT.

The chain's CDR3 is CASSMEADPPGNTIYF. For the CDR3, the DNA is TGTGCCAGTAGTATGGAAGCAGACCCTCCTGGAAACACCATATATTTT. The rearrangement joins TRBV19 to TRBJ1-3, with no clear D. Germline CDR1 is LNHDA and CDR2 is SQIVND (reference sequence). The length of the CDR3 is 16 residues. The V end was cut by 3 bases, the J end by 2 bases, with 14 bases between. Drawing the rest from reference TRBV19 and TRBJ1-3, the complete variable domain is DGGITQSPKYLFRKEGQNVTLSCEQNLNHDAMYWYRQDPGQGLRLIYYSQIVNDFQKGDIAEGYSVSREKKESFPLTVTSAQKNPTAFYLCASSMEADPPGNTIYFGEGSWLTVV.

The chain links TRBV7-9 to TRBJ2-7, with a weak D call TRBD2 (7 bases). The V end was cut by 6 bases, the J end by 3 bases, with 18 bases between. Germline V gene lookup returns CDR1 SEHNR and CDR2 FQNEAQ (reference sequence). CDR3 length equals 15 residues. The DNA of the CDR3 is TGTGCCAGCAGTCCGACGGGGGGCGCTTTCTACGAGCAGTACTTC. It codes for CASSPTGGAFYEQYF. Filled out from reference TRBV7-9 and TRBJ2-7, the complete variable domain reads DTGVSQNPRHKITKRGQNVTFRCDPISEHNRLYWYRQTLGQGPEFLTYFQNEAQLEKSRLLSDRFSAERPKGSFSTLEIQRTEQGDSAMYLCASSPTGGAFYEQYFGPGTRLTVT.

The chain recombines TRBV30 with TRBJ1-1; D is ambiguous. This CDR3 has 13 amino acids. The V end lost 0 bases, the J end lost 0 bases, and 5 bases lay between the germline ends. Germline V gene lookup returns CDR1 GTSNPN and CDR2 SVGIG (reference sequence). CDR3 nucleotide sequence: TGTGCCTGGAGTGTAGGAATGAACACTGAAGCTTTCTTT. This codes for CAWSVGMNTEAFF.

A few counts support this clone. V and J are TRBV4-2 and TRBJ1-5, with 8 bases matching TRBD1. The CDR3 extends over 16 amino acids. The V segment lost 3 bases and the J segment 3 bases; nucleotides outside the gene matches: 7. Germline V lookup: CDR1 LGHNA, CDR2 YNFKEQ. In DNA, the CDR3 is TGTGCCAGCAGCCAGCCGGGACAGGCCAACAATCAGCCCCAGCATTTT. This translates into CASSQPGQANNQPQHF.

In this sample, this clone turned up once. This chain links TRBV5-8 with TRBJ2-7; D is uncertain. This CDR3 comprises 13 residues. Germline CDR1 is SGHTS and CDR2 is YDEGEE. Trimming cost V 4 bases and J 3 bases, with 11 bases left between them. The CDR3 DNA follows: TGTGCCAGCAGCAGAACCTCGGGCTACGAGCAGTACTTC. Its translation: CASSRTSGYEQYF.

DNA for the CDR3: TGTGCCAGCAGTCTCCCGGACCGGTCTCTGGCAGGGGAGCAGTACTTC. Encoded protein: CASSLPDRSLAGEQYF. J is TRBJ2-7 and V is TRBV28; perhaps TRBD1 as D (5 bases). The V gene's germline CDR1 is MDHEN and CDR2 SYDVKM. The CDR3 is 16 amino acids. The V and J ends lost 5 bases and 7 bases respectively, with 24 bases between them.

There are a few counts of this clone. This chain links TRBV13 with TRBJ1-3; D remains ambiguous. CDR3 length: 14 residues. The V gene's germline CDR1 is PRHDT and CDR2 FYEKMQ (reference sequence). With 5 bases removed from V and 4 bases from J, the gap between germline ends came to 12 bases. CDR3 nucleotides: TGTGCCAGCAGCCCCACAACTACAGGAAACACCATATATTTT. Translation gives CASSPTTTGNTIYF.

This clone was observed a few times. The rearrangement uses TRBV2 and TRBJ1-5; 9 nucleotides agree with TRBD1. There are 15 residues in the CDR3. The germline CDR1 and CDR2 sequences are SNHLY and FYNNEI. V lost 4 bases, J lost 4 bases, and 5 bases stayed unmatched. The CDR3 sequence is CASSGVQGANQPQHF. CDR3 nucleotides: TGTGCCAGCAGTGGGGTACAGGGGGCTAATCAGCCCCAGCATTTT.

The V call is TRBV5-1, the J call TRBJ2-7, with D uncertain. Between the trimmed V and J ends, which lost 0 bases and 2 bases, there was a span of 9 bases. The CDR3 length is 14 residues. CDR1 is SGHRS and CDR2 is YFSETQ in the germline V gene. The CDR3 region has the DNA TGCGCCAGCAGCTTGGTTCCCGCGACCTACGAGCAGTACTTC. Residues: CASSLVPATYEQYF.

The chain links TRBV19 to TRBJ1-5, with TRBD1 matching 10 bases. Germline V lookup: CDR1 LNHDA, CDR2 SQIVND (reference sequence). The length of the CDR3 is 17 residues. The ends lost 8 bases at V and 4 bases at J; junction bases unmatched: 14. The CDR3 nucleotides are TGTGCCAGTTTTTCCGGGGACAGGGGTTCAATAAATCAGCCCCAGCATTTT. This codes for CASFSGDRGSINQPQHF. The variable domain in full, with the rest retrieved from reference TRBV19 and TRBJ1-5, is DGGITQSPKYLFRKEGQNVTLSCEQNLNHDAMYWYRQDPGQGLRLIYYSQIVNDFQKGDIAEGYSVSREKKESFPLTVTSAQKNPTAFYLCASFSGDRGSINQPQHFGDGTRLSIL.

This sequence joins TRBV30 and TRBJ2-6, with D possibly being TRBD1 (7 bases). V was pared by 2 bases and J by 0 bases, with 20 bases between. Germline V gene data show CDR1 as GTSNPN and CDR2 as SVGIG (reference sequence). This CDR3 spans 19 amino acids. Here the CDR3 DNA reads TGTGCCTGGAGTTCTTTTCGAGGCAGGGGGGCCTCTGGGGCCAACGTCCTGACTTTC. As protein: CAWSSFRGRGASGANVLTF.

The CDR3 DNA follows: TGTGCCAGCAGTGGGTTTGGGGGACGGATTCTAAACACTGAAGCTTTCTTT. Protein product: CASSGFGGRILNTEAFF. V usage is TRBV7-9 and J usage is TRBJ1-1; D may be TRBD1 (5 bases). The CDR3 is 17 residues long. V lost 6 bases to trimming and J lost 2 bases, with 22 bases between them. CDR1 is SEHNR and CDR2 is FQNEAQ in the germline V gene (reference sequence).

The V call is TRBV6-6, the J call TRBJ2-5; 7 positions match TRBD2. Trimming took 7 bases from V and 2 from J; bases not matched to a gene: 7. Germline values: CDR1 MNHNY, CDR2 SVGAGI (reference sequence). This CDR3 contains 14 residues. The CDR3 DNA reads TGTGCCAGCATTACGGGGGGAGGTCAAGAGACCCAGTACTTC. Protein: CASITGGGQETQYF.

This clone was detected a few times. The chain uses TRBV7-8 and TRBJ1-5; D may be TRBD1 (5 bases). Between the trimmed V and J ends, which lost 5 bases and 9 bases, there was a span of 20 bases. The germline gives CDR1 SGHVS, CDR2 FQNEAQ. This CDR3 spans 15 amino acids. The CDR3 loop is CASSPRGRASRPQHF. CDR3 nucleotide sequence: TGTGCCAGCAGCCCACGGGGACGGGCTTCTCGGCCCCAGCATTTT.

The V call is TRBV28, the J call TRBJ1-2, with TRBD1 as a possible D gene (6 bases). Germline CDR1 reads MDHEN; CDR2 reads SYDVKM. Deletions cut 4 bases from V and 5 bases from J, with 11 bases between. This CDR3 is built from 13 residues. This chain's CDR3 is CASSSFQGYGYTF. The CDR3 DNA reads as TGTGCCAGCAGTTCCTTCCAGGGGTATGGCTACACCTTC.

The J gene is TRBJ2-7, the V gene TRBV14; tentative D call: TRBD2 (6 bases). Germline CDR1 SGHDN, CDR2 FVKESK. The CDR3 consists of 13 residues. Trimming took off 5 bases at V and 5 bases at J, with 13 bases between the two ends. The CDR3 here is CASSSSGLNEQYF. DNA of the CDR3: TGTGCCAGCAGCTCCTCGGGACTGAACGAGCAGTACTTC. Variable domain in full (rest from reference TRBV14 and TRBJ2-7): EAGVTQFPSHSVIEKGQTVTLRCDPISGHDNLYWYRRVMGKEIKFLLHFVKESKQDESGMPNNRFLAERTGGTYSTLKVQPAELEDSGVYFCASSSSGLNEQYFGPGTRLTVT.